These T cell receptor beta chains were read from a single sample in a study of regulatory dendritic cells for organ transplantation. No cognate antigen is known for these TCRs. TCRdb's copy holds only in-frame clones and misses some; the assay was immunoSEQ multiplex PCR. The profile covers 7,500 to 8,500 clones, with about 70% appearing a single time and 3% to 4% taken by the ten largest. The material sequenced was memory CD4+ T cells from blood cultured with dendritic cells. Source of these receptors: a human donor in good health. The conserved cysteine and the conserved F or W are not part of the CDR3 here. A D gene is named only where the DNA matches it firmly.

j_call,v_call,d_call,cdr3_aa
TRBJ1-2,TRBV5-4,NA,ASSFARAPGYT
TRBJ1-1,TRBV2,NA,ASRQGETEAF
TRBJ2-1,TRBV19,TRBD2,ASSMIPPGLAGHNEQF
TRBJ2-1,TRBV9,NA,ASSVDLLSYNEQF
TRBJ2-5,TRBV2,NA,ASSPSGETQY
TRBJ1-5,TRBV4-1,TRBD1,ASSPRDRGYQPQH
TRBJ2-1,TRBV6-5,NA,ASSPGRGYNEQF
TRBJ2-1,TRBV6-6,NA,ASSYSRGGAEQF
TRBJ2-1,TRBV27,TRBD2,ASRFSGGLQEEQF
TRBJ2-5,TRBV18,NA,ASSPPTGETQY
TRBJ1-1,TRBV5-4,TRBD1,ASSWGQGNTEAF
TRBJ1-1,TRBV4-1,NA,ASSQDGGVTEAF
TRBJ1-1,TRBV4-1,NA,ASSQEPDRMNTEAF
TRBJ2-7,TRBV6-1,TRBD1,ASSQGGTGVYEQY
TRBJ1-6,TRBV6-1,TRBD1,ASSDVSTGGQSPLH
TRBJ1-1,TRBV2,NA,ADAENTEAF
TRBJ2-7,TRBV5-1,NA,ASSPDSFEPYEQY
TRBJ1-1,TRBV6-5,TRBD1,ASSYAQGANTEAF
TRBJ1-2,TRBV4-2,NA,ASSQDGRENYGYT
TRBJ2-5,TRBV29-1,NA,SAVEGGQETQY
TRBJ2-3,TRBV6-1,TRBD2,ASSPLAGATDTQY
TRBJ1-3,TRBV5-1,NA,ASSLDGSGNTIY
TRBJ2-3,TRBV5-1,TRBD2,ASTRTSGTSTDTQY
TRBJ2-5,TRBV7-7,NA,ASSLTGGAETQY
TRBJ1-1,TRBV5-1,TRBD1,ASSAIQGARTEAF
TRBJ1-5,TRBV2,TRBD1,ASSGGQGAYQPQH
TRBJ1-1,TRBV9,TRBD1,ASSLTGIDTEAF
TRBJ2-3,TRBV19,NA,ASSIVRGTDTQY
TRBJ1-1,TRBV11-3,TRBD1,ASRGTGRGTEAF